The following is a T cell receptor (beta chain) sequence with its context. There is no known antigen for this receptor. No quality values exist for individual bases; no much larger clone is one base distant. The source of the sample is a study of blood T cell repertoires in COVID-19 (dated by TCRdb to the early 2020s). In terms of the full investigation: Samples from collaborators originated in the United States, Italy and Spain and spanned both the acute and convalescent phases of COVID-19. The material from the prospective study consisted of cDNA or gDNA derived from T cells, B-cell-depleted T cells, or PBMCs. The dataset comprised deeply sampled blood TCRbeta repertoires from subjects exposed to, actively infected with, or recovered from COVID-19. The repertoires were released in a freely available public database meant as a resource for research on the immune response to SARS-CoV-2. The samples were drawn from two sources: the first 160 participants of the ongoing ImmuneRACE study, and 1,254 subjects contributed by 6 global collaborators. The sample metadata nearly always contained a de-identified subject ID, COVID-19 status, age in years and sex. Where available, HLA class I and class II types were taken from metadata supplied by the sample provider and were not determined by assay-based typing. Paper-wide results and their limitations: The quantity of clinical and demographic metadata differed by source and by participant and was supplied without curation.

V was cut back by 6 bases and J by 0 bases, leaving a gap of 8 bases between them. Counted from cysteine to phenylalanine, this CDR3 has 14 amino acids. The entry retains the CDR3 DNA only, 42 bases that are in frame from base 1. As encoded in the germline V gene (reference sequence), CDR1 is LNHDA while CDR2 is SQIVND. Whole blood was collected in K2EDTA tubes by collaborating institutions according to the institutions' own protocols. For TCRbeta analysis, collaborator samples were shipped as frozen whole blood, as isolated PBMCs, or as DNA extracted from either sample type. TCRbeta CDR3 regions were amplified from genomic DNA by means of the immunoSEQ Assay, a bias-controlled multiplex PCR. The original methods were these. Within the assay, amplification of reference gene primers was used to estimate how many nucleated cells each sample contained. To quantify the absolute abundance of each unique TCRbeta CDR3 rearrangement, sequence reads were collapsed and filtered. For each sample, productive Simpson clonality was calculated as the square root of Simpson's diversity index over productive rearrangements. Imported from immuneACCESS, the table was reduced by TCRdb to in-frame sequences with V and J called. These copies leave out some clones; in studies compared against another copy, an unresolved V gene accounts for under half, and the cause of the remainder is not known. V, J and clone size derive from that table, while D and trimming were established from the DNA sequence. In this sample the table shows tens of thousands of clones, 65% to 90% of which occur a single time. The leading ten clones occupy roughly 25% of the sample.

The source of this sequence is a man aged 60-69 years with acute or convalescent COVID-19. The sample comprised peripheral blood. The rearrangement combines TRBV19 with TRBJ1-4, with no confident D gene call. The DNA reads as follows: TGTGCCAGTAGACCAGTTGCAACTAATGAAAAACTGTTTTTT. Translated, this is CASRPVATNEKLFF.